The 18 T cell receptor beta chains in this list originate from one sample, sequenced in a study of T cell responses to AZD1222 COVID-19 vaccine. Clones were sequenced by immunoSEQ multiplex PCR, and TCRdb holds only the in-frame ones, with some missing. Of roughly 150,000 clones in the sample, around 93% were seen once. The specimen comprised peripheral blood, sampled on day 0 of AZD1222 vaccination. Source of these receptors: an adult in good health.

V gene TRBV6-4 combines with J gene TRBJ1-2; D gene unclear. Trimming took 4 bases from V and 4 from J, leaving 16 bases between them. Germline V gene sequence: CDR1 MRHNA, CDR2 SNTAGT. This CDR3 has 15 residues. CDR3 in amino acids: CASSVAGDGPYGYTF. The DNA for the CDR3 is TGTGCCAGCAGTGTGGCAGGAGATGGGCCCTATGGCTACACCTTC.

This chain links TRBV6-5 with TRBJ2-7, with 10 bases matching TRBD1. The CDR3 totals 13 residues. V gave up 6 bases and J gave up 3 bases; unmatched junction bases: 2. Germline V gives CDR1 MNHEY, CDR2 SVGAGI. The CDR3 reads CASRGQGYYEQYF. In DNA, the CDR3 is TGTGCCAGCAGGGGACAGGGGTACTACGAGCAGTACTTC.

The chain links TRBV6-2 or TRBV6-3 to TRBJ2-7; maybe TRBD1 (6 bases). The CDR3 consists of 15 residues. V lost 0 bases, J lost 2 bases, and 11 bases lay in between. Looked up from germline, CDR1 is MNHEY and CDR2 is SVGEGT. CDR3 in amino acids: CASSYSPGVTYEQYF. The CDR3, as DNA: TGTGCCAGCAGTTACTCGCCAGGGGTGACCTACGAGCAGTACTTC.

V usage is TRBV27 and J usage is TRBJ1-1, with 7 bases lining up with TRBD1. V lost 5 bases to trimming and J lost 4 bases; unmatched junction nucleotides: 7. The CDR3 is 14 residues long. Germline V gene lookup returns CDR1 MNHEY and CDR2 SMNVEV (reference sequence). CDR3 nucleotide sequence: TGTGCCAGCAGTCTATATGGGACAGCCACTGAAGCTTTCTTT. Residues: CASSLYGTATEAFF.

The chain uses TRBV4-3 and TRBJ2-1; 7 bases are shared with TRBD2. Germline loops: CDR1 LGHNA, CDR2 YSLEER. The CDR3 runs 16 residues. Losses at the gene ends were 1 base for V and 0 bases for J; bases not matched to a gene: 3. The CDR3 region is CASSQGRGSSYNEQFF. CDR3 in DNA: TGCGCCAGCAGCCAAGGGCGGGGGAGCTCCTACAATGAGCAGTTCTTC.

The J gene is TRBJ1-4, the V gene TRBV21-1; TRBD1 was called by the table and not checked on the DNA. TRBV21-1 constitutes a pseudogene. The CDR3 extends over 13 amino acids. CDR3 protein: CASSSQGSRKLFF. The CDR3 region has the DNA TGTGCCAGCAGCAGCCAGGGGAGCCGAAAACTGTTTTTT.

The chain has TRBV7-9 and TRBJ2-1, with D perhaps TRBD1 (6 bases). CDR1 SEHNR and CDR2 FQNEAQ come from the germline V gene (reference sequence). CDR3 length equals 16 residues. V was clipped by 4 bases and J by 2 bases, with 15 bases between them. This CDR3 reads CASSSLKGDTYNEQFF. CDR3 nucleotides: TGTGCCAGCAGCTCTCTCAAGGGGGACACCTACAATGAGCAGTTCTTC.

The chain combines TRBV6-6 with TRBJ1-6, with D maybe TRBD1 (5 bases). Germline V gene data show CDR1 as MNHNY and CDR2 as SVGAGI (reference sequence). V was pared by 2 bases and J by 5 bases, with 10 bases between. The CDR3 sequence is 15 residues long. The CDR3 here is CASSYRQTHNSPLHF. The CDR3 DNA is TGTGCCAGCAGTTACAGACAGACCCATAATTCACCCCTCCACTTT.

V gene TRBV6-5 combines with J gene TRBJ1-1, with D tentatively TRBD1 (6 bases). Trimming left V 1 base short and J 8 bases short, with 20 bases between. Germline V CDR1 and CDR2: MNHEY, SVGAGI. The CDR3 runs 16 residues. For the CDR3, the DNA is TGTGCCAGCAGTTACTTGTCGGGGGGGGCCTGGCGGGAAGCTTTCTTT. This translates into CASSYLSGGAWREAFF.

The CDR3 DNA reads as TGTGCCAGCAGCTTCCGCGGGGGCGATATTTACAATGAGCAGTTCTTC. Protein: CASSFRGGDIYNEQFF. J is TRBJ2-1 and V is TRBV7-3; tentatively, D is TRBD2 (7 bases). The CDR3 is 16 amino acids. Germline V gene lookup returns CDR1 SGHTA and CDR2 FQGTGA. V was trimmed by 3 bases and J by 4 bases, leaving 16 bases between them.

The chain uses TRBV6-2 or TRBV6-3 and TRBJ2-1; D is unclear. Germline V CDR1 and CDR2: MNHEY, SVGEGT. The CDR3 covers 15 residues. Trimming took 2 bases from V and 2 from J, leaving 10 bases between them. The CDR3 region is CASSYATGTYNEQFF. CDR3 coding DNA: TGTGCCAGCAGTTACGCTACTGGGACCTACAATGAGCAGTTCTTC.

The CDR3 nucleotides are TGCGCCAGCAGCTCCCCCCGACATGTCGCTGGGGGCACAGATACGCAGTATTTT. Encoded protein: CASSSPRHVAGGTDTQYF. The rearrangement uses TRBV5-1 and TRBJ2-3, with D unclear. With 3 bases removed from V and 1 base from J, the gap between germline ends came to 21 bases. The CDR3 loop spans 18 amino acids. From germline, CDR1 is SGHRS and CDR2 YFSETQ.

The chain is built from TRBV21-1 and TRBJ1-6. TRBV21-1 is assigned pseudogene status. CDR3 length: 16 amino acids. The CDR3 DNA is TGTGCCAGCACCCGGGAAACAAGGATCTTTTATTCACCCCTCCACTTT. Translated, it gives CASTRETRIFYSPLHF.

The CDR3 here is CASSQEGQGIEQYF. DNA for the CDR3: TGTGCCAGCAGCCAAGAGGGGCAGGGGATCGAGCAGTACTTC. This rearrangement joins TRBV4-2 to TRBJ2-7; maybe TRBD1 (6 bases). V gave up 0 bases and J gave up 6 bases, with 12 bases separating them. Germline loops: CDR1 LGHNA, CDR2 YNFKEQ. This CDR3 has 14 residues.

The chain recombines TRBV28 with TRBJ2-7; the D is unclear. This CDR3 spans 13 amino acids. V lost 3 bases and J lost 2, with 8 bases in between. CDR1 and CDR2 (germline): MDHEN, SYDVKM. CDR3 region: CASSFYRAYEQYF. The CDR3 nucleotides are TGTGCCAGCAGTTTCTACAGAGCCTACGAGCAGTACTTC.

This CDR3 is CATSSASLPPEQYF. The CDR3 coding sequence is TGTGCCACCTCATCGGCGTCTCTGCCTCCCGAGCAGTACTTC. The genes are TRBV19 and TRBJ2-7; D ambiguous. Germline V gene lookup returns CDR1 LNHDA and CDR2 SQIVND (reference sequence). Between the trimmed V and J ends, which lost 10 bases and 6 bases, there was a span of 22 bases. The CDR3 is made up of 14 amino acids.

The V and J genes are TRBV19 and TRBJ1-1, with D uncertain. From germline, CDR1 is LNHDA and CDR2 SQIVND (reference sequence). CDR3 size: 16 residues. Trimming pared 5 bases from V and 1 base from J, leaving 17 bases between. The CDR3 sequence is CASSPIPGSPNTEAFF. CDR3 DNA: TGTGCCAGTAGTCCGATACCCGGGAGCCCGAACACTGAAGCTTTCTTT.

This rearrangement joins TRBV7-9 to TRBJ2-7; D remains ambiguous. There are 14 residues in the CDR3. The V end lost 2 bases, the J end lost 6 bases, and 14 bases lay between the germline ends. Germline lookup yields CDR1 SEHNR and CDR2 FQNEAQ (reference sequence). The CDR3 reads CASSLTYSEAEQYF. CDR3 bases: TGTGCCAGCAGCTTAACATACAGTGAAGCCGAGCAGTACTTC.